These 21 T cell receptor beta chains were all obtained from the same sample, sequenced in a study of immune characterization of retroperitoneal liposarcoma (dated by TCRdb to about 2019). Preparation of the library involved PCR. This sample was sequenced with a NextSeq 500. TCRdb trimmed the raw reads at Q25, called clones with MiXCR and kept productive beta chains. Every entry covers one CDR3 protein and lists the most common genes and DNA from its rows. This sample lists approximately 9,300 distinct CDR3 sequences; roughly a quarter were detected once. Roughly 20% of the sample lies in the top ten. The specimen sequenced was blood. These receptors were taken from a male donor with retroperitoneal liposarcoma.

This clonotype was observed a few times. V and J are TRBV6-1 and TRBJ2-5; D tentatively reads TRBD1 or TRBD2 (6 bases each). Germline CDR1 MNHNS, CDR2 SASEGT. V lost 5 bases and J 5 bases, leaving 21 bases between the germline ends. This CDR3 has 16 amino acids. DNA for the CDR3: TGTGCCAGCAGTTCCCGTCCCGTCGGGGGCCGGGAGACCCAGTACTTC. This encodes CASSSRPVGGRETQYF.

Only one count was recorded for this clonotype. The chain recombines TRBV6-1 with TRBJ2-1, with D perhaps matching TRBD1 (5 bases). V lost 1 base and J 12 bases, leaving 22 bases between the germline ends. The CDR3 runs to 16 residues. Germline CDR1 is MNHNS and CDR2 is SASEGT. In DNA form, the CDR3 reads TGTGCCAGCAGTGAAGACAAGGGGTTCCGCACAGATACGCAGTTCTTC. This sequence encodes CASSEDKGFRTDTQFF.

This clonotype was picked up many times. The chain couples TRBV6-1 to TRBJ2-2; D gene uncertain. The germline CDR1 and CDR2 sequences are MNHNS and SASEGT. V was shortened by 3 bases and J by 7 bases, with 9 bases between the two germline ends. The length of the CDR3 is 13 residues. The CDR3 nucleotides are TGTGCCAGCAGTGACCTACCCTACGGGGAGCTGTTTTTT. This codes for CASSDLPYGELFF.

This clonotype was found many times. The chain is built from TRBV6-1 and TRBJ2-1; D not certain. Judging by the DNA end, TRBJ2-7 fits better; the J call may be wrong. The CDR3 sequence is 13 residues long. Per the germline V gene, CDR1 is MNHNS and CDR2 is SASEGT. The CDR3 protein is CASSEVPVQEQYF. CDR3 DNA: TGTGCCAGCAGTGAAGTTCCGGTCCAGGAGCAGTACTTC.

This clonotype was seen just once. A much larger clonotype is one base distant, so this may be a read error. V is TRBV18 and J is TRBJ2-1; tentatively, D is TRBD2 (6 bases). V dropped 3 bases and J dropped 13 bases, with 16 bases sitting between them. Germline V gene sequence: CDR1 KGHSH, CDR2 LQKENI. There are 13 residues in the CDR3. CDR3 sequence reads: CASSPGLRETQFF. The CDR3 region has the DNA TGTGCCAGCTCACCGGGCCTTCGGGAGACCCAGTTCTTC.

The chain joins TRBV7-2 to TRBJ2-1; D gene ambiguous. The ends were cut back, 5 bases at V and 6 bases at J, with 14 bases in the middle. This CDR3 comprises 14 residues. Germline V gives CDR1 SGHTA, CDR2 FQGNSA. CDR3 sequence: CASSPPGLANEQFF. The DNA for the CDR3 is TGTGCCAGCAGCCCTCCCGGCCTGGCCAATGAGCAGTTCTTC. Full variable domain (rest looked up from reference TRBV7-2 and TRBJ2-1): GAGVSQSPSNKVTEKGKDVELRCDPISGHTALYWYRQSLGQGLEFLIYFQGNSAPDKSGLPSDRFSAERTGGSVSTLTIQRTQQEDSAVYLCASSPPGLANEQFFGPGTRLTVL.

As regards this clonotype: A junction end diverges from the germline sequence, so it may reflect a read error. V gene TRBV4-1 combines with J gene TRBJ2-1; TRBD1 matches 7 bases. Germline CDR1 is MGHRA and CDR2 is YSYEKL. This CDR3 spans 15 amino acids. The CDR3 sequence is CASSQARDSYNEQFF. The CDR3 DNA reads as TGTGCCAGCAGCCAAGCCCGGGACAGTTACAATGAGCAGTTCTTC.

In this sample, this clonotype is medium-sized (0.01 to 0.1%). The chain couples TRBV7-2 to TRBJ2-1; D is unresolved. The CDR3 consists of 12 residues. Germline CDR1 reads SGHTA; CDR2 reads FQGNSA. V was pared by 0 bases and J by 8 bases, with 5 bases between. The CDR3 here is CASSLAADEQFF. The DNA of the CDR3 is TGTGCCAGCAGCTTAGCAGCCGATGAGCAGTTCTTC.

This chain uses TRBV5-6 with TRBJ2-2, with a tentative D call TRBD1 (5 bases). Germline CDR1 SGHDT, CDR2 YYEEEE. The CDR3 covers 14 residues. V shed 4 bases and J shed 2 bases, with 9 bases lying between them. The CDR3 bases are TGTGCCAGCAGCCCGGACATAAACACCGGGGAGCTGTTTTTT. Its protein product is CASSPDINTGELFF.

The rearrangement uses TRBV10-3 and TRBJ2-2; D possibly corresponds to TRBD1 (5 bases). This CDR3 comprises 14 residues. Per the germline V gene, CDR1 is ENHRY and CDR2 is SYGVKD. V shed 4 bases and J shed 6 bases, with 12 bases lying between them. CDR3 in DNA: TGTGCCATCAGTGGGGGCAGGGCATCCGGGGAGCTGTTTTTT. Amino acid sequence: CAISGGRASGELFF.

In its sample, this clonotype was seen a few times. This rearrangement joins TRBV4-1 to TRBJ2-7; 13 nucleotides line up with TRBD2. The germline V gene encodes CDR1 MGHRA and CDR2 YSYEKL. The CDR3 loop spans 16 amino acids. J was trimmed by 6 bases and V by 4 bases; bases with no gene match: 9. The DNA for the CDR3 is TGCGCCAGCAGCCGGAGGGAAGGACTAGCGGGAGCCGAGCAGTACTTC. This translates into CASSRREGLAGAEQYF.

Many counts were recorded for this clonotype. This chain uses TRBV12-3 or TRBV12-4 with TRBJ2-2, with 9 positions matching TRBD2. J was trimmed by 2 bases and V by 2 bases; bases with no gene match: 0. The CDR3 has 15 amino acids. The CDR3 coding sequence is TGTGCCAGCAGTTTACTAGCGGGAAACACCGGGGAGCTGTTTTTT. It yields the protein CASSLLAGNTGELFF.

This clonotype appeared a single time. The V call is TRBV7-6, the J call TRBJ2-1; the D gene is possibly TRBD1 (6 bases). Germline CDR1 reads SGHVS; CDR2 reads FNYEAQ. V dropped 5 bases and J dropped 2 bases, with 16 bases sitting between them. This CDR3 comprises 16 residues. For the CDR3, the DNA is TGTGCCAGCAGCCCCGAGTGGGGGCGCCCCTACAATGAGCAGTTCTTC. Translated: CASSPEWGRPYNEQFF.

The chain employs TRBV11-2 and TRBJ2-5; 13 bases align to TRBD2. V shed 5 bases, J shed 4 bases, and the junction held 7 bases outside the gene matches. The CDR3 is 16 residues long. Germline V gene lookup returns CDR1 SGHAT and CDR2 FQNNGV. CDR3 sequence (DNA): TGTGCCAGCAGCCGGACTAGCGGGAGCTCCCGAGAGACCCAGTACTTC. Translating it yields CASSRTSGSSRETQYF.

This clonotype occurred many times. The rearrangement joins TRBV6-1 to TRBJ2-3, with TRBD1 identical over 8 bases. CDR3 length: 16 residues. In germline, CDR1 is MNHNS, CDR2 SASEGT. After removal of 3 bases from V and 3 bases from J, the junction contained 8 bases not matched to a gene. The CDR3 coding sequence is TGTGCCAGCAGTGACAGGGGGCGCGTAGTAACAGATACGCAGTATTTT. Protein product: CASSDRGRVVTDTQYF.

This clonotype has only one observation. The rearrangement joins TRBV6-1 to TRBJ1-5; D not certain. The CDR3 extends over 14 amino acids. Germline V CDR1 and CDR2: MNHNS, SASEGT. V was shortened by 11 bases and J by 7 bases, with 21 bases between the two germline ends. In DNA, the CDR3 is TGTGCCGGCAAGGGCACGAGGGCCGAACAGCCCCAGCATTTT. Protein product: CAGKGTRAEQPQHF.

This clonotype was detected only a few times. CDR3 in amino acids: CASSYLTGGELFF. The CDR3 coding sequence is TGTGCCAGCAGTTACCTAACAGGCGGGGAGCTGTTTTTT. The V and J genes are TRBV6-5 and TRBJ2-2, with D possibly TRBD1 on 5 matching bases. Trimming took 2 bases from V and 7 from J, leaving 8 bases between them. This CDR3 has 13 residues. Germline V gene sequence: CDR1 MNHEY, CDR2 SVGAGI.

This clonotype was counted a few times. Its ends do not fully match the called genes, so a read error is possible. The J gene is TRBJ2-3, the V gene TRBV12-3 or TRBV12-4; D might be TRBD2 (6 bases). The CDR3 is 14 residues long. The CDR3 protein is CASSFGSAHRYAVF. The CDR3 nucleotides are TGTGCCAGCAGTTTCGGGAGCGCCCACAGATACGCAGTATTT.

The J gene is TRBJ1-5, the V gene TRBV4-1, with 7 bases identical to TRBD1. The CDR3 spans 17 residues. Trimming took 1 base from V and 1 from J; bases not matched to a gene: 7. Germline V gene sequence: CDR1 MGHRA, CDR2 YSYEKL. The CDR3 is CASSQGEGGKSNQPQHF. DNA for the CDR3: TGCGCCAGCAGCCAAGGGGAAGGGGGCAAGAGCAATCAGCCCCAGCATTTT.

V gene TRBV6-1 combines with J gene TRBJ2-1, with TRBD2 matching over 14 bases. After removal of 6 bases from V and 7 bases from J, the junction contained 11 bases not matched to a gene. Germline V lookup: CDR1 MNHNS, CDR2 SASEGT. The CDR3 runs 17 residues. CDR3 DNA: TGTGCCAGCAGCGCGGGGACTAGCGGGAGCACTTTGAATGAGCAGTTCTTC. This sequence encodes CASSAGTSGSTLNEQFF.

This chain connects TRBV7-2 to TRBJ1-5; D is possibly TRBD1 (6 bases). V lost 1 base, J lost 0 bases, and 7 bases lay in between. The germline V gene encodes CDR1 SGHTA and CDR2 FQGNSA. This CDR3 has 15 amino acids. The CDR3 bases are TGTGCCAGCAGCTTAGAGGGGGTTAGCAATCAGCCCCAGCATTTT. Translating gives CASSLEGVSNQPQHF.